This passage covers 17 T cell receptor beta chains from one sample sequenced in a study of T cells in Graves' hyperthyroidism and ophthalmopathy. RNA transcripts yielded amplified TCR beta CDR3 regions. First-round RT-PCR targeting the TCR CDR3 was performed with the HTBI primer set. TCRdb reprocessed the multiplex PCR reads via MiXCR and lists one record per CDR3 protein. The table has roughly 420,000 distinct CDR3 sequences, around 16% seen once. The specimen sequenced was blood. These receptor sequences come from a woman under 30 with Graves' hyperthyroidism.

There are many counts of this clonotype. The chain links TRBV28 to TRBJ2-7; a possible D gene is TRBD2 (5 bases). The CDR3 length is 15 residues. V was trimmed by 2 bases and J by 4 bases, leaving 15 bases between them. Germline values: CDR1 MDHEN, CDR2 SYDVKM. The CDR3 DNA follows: TGTGCCAGCAGTTTAAGCCTGGCCGGGATGTACGAGCAGTACTTC. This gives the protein CASSLSLAGMYEQYF. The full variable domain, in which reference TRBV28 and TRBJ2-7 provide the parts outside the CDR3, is DVKVTQSSRYLVKRTGEKVFLECVQDMDHENMFWYRQDPGLGLRLIYFSYDVKMKEKGDIPEGYSVSREKKERFSLILESASTNQTSMYLCASSLSLAGMYEQYFGPGTRLTVT.

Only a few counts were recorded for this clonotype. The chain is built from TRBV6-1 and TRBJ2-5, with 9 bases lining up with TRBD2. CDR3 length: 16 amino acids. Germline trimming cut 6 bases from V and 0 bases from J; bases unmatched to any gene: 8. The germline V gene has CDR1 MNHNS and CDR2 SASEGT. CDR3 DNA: TGTGCCAGCAGGTCACTAGCGGGTGCGTACCAAGAGACCCAGTACTTC. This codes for CASRSLAGAYQETQYF.

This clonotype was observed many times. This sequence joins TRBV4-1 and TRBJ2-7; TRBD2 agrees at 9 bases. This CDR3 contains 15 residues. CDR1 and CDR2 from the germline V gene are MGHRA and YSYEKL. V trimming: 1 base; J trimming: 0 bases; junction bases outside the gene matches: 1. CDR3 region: CASSQASGVSYEQYF. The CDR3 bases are TGCGCCAGCAGCCAAGCTAGCGGGGTCTCCTACGAGCAGTACTTC.

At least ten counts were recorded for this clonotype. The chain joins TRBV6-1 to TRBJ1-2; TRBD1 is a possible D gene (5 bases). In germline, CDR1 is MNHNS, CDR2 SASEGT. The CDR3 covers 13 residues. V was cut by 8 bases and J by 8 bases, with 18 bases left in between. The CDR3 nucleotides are TGTGCCAGCCGTCGGGGGGGGGAGAAGGGCTACACCTTC. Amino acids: CASRRGGEKGYTF.

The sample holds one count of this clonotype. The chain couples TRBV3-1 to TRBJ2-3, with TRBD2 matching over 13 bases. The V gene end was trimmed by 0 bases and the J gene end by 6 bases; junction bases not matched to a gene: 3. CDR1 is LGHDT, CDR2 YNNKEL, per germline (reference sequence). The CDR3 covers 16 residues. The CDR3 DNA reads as TGTGCCAGCAGCCAAGATGTACTAGCGGGGGGGGATACGCAGTATTTT. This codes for CASSQDVLAGGDTQYF.

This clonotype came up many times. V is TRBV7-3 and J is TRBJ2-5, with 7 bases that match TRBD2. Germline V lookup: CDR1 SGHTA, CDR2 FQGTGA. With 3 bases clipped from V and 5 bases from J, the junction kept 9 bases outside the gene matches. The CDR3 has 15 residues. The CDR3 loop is CASSFGAGGRETQYF. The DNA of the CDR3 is TGTGCCAGCAGCTTCGGAGCCGGGGGGAGGGAGACCCAGTACTTC.

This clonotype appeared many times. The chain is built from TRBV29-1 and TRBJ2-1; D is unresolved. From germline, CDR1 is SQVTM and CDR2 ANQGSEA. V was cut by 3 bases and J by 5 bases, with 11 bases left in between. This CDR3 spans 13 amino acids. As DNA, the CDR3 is TGCAGCGTTGATCCACAACTCAACAATGAGCAGTTCTTC. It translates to CSVDPQLNNEQFF.

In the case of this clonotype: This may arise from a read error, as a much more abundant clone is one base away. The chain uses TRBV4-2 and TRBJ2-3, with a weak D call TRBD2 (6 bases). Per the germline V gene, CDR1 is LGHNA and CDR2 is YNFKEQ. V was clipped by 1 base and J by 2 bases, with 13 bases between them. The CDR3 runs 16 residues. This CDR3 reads CASSQVTSSDTDTQYF. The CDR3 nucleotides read TGTGCCAGCAGCCAAGTCACGTCTAGCGACACAGATACGCAGTATTTT.

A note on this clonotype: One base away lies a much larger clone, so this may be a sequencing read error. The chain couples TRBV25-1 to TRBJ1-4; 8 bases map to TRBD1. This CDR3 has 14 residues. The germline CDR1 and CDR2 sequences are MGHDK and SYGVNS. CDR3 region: CASSRQGRDEKLVF. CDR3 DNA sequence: TGTGCCAGCAGTAGACAGGGGCGGGATGAAAAACTGGTTTTT.

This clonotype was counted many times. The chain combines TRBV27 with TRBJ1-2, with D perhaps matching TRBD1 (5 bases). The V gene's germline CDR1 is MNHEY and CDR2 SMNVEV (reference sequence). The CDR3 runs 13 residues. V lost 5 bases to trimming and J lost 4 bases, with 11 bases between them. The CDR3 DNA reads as TGTGCCAGCAGTGTCCAGGGCGTCTATGGCTACACCTTC. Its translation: CASSVQGVYGYTF.

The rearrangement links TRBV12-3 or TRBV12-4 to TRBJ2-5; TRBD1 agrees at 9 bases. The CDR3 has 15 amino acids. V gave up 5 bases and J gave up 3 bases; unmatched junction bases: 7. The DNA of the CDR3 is TGTGCCAGCAGTCGTCGGGACAGGGAGAAAGAGACCCAGTACTTC. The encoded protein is CASSRRDREKETQYF.

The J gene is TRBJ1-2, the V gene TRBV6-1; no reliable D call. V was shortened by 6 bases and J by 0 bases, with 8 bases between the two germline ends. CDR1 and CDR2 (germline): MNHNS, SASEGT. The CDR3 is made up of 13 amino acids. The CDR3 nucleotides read TGTGCCAGCAGAGACATTGCTAACTATGGCTACACCTTC. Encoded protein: CASRDIANYGYTF.

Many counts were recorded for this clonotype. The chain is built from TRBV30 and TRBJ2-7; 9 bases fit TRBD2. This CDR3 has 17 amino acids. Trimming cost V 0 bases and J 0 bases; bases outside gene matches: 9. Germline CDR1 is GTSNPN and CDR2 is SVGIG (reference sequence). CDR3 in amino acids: CAWSVALTSGYSYEQYF. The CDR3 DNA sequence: TGTGCCTGGAGTGTTGCCCTCACTAGCGGGTACTCCTACGAGCAGTACTTC.

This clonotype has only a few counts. The CDR3 loop reads CASSVGTSGPAWTGELFF. The CDR3 DNA is TGTGCCAGCAGCGTAGGGACTAGCGGTCCCGCTTGGACCGGGGAGCTGTTTTTT. This chain links TRBV9 with TRBJ2-2; TRBD2 aligns across 10 bases. This CDR3 is built from 18 residues. The germline V gene encodes CDR1 SGDLS and CDR2 YYNGEE. V lost 0 bases and J lost 5; bases outside the gene matches: 10.

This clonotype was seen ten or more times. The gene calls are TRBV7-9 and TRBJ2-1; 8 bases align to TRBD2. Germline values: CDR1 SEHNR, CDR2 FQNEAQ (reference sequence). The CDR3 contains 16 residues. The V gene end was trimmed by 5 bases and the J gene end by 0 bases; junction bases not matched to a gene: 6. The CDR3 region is CASSPAGGNSYNEQFF. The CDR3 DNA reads TGTGCCAGCAGCCCCGCGGGGGGTAACTCCTACAATGAGCAGTTCTTC.

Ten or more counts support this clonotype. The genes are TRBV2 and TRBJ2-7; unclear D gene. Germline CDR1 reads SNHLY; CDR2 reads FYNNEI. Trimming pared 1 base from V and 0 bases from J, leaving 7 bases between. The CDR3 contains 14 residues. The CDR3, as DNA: TGTGCCAGCAGTGAAGTTGGCTCCTCCTACGAGCAGTACTTC. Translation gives CASSEVGSSYEQYF. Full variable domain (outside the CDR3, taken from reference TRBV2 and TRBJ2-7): EPEVTQTPSHQVTQMGQEVILRCVPISNHLYFYWYRQILGQKVEFLVSFYNNEISEKSEIFDDQFSVERPDGSNFTLKIRSTKLEDSAMYFCASSEVGSSYEQYFGPGTRLTVT.

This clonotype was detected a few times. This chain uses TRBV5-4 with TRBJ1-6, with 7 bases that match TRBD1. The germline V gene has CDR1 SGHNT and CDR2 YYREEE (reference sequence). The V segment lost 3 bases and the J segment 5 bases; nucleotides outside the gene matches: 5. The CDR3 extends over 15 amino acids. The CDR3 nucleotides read TGTGCCAGCAGCTCGAAAGGGGGCGATAATTCACCCCTCCACTTT. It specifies CASSSKGGDNSPLHF.